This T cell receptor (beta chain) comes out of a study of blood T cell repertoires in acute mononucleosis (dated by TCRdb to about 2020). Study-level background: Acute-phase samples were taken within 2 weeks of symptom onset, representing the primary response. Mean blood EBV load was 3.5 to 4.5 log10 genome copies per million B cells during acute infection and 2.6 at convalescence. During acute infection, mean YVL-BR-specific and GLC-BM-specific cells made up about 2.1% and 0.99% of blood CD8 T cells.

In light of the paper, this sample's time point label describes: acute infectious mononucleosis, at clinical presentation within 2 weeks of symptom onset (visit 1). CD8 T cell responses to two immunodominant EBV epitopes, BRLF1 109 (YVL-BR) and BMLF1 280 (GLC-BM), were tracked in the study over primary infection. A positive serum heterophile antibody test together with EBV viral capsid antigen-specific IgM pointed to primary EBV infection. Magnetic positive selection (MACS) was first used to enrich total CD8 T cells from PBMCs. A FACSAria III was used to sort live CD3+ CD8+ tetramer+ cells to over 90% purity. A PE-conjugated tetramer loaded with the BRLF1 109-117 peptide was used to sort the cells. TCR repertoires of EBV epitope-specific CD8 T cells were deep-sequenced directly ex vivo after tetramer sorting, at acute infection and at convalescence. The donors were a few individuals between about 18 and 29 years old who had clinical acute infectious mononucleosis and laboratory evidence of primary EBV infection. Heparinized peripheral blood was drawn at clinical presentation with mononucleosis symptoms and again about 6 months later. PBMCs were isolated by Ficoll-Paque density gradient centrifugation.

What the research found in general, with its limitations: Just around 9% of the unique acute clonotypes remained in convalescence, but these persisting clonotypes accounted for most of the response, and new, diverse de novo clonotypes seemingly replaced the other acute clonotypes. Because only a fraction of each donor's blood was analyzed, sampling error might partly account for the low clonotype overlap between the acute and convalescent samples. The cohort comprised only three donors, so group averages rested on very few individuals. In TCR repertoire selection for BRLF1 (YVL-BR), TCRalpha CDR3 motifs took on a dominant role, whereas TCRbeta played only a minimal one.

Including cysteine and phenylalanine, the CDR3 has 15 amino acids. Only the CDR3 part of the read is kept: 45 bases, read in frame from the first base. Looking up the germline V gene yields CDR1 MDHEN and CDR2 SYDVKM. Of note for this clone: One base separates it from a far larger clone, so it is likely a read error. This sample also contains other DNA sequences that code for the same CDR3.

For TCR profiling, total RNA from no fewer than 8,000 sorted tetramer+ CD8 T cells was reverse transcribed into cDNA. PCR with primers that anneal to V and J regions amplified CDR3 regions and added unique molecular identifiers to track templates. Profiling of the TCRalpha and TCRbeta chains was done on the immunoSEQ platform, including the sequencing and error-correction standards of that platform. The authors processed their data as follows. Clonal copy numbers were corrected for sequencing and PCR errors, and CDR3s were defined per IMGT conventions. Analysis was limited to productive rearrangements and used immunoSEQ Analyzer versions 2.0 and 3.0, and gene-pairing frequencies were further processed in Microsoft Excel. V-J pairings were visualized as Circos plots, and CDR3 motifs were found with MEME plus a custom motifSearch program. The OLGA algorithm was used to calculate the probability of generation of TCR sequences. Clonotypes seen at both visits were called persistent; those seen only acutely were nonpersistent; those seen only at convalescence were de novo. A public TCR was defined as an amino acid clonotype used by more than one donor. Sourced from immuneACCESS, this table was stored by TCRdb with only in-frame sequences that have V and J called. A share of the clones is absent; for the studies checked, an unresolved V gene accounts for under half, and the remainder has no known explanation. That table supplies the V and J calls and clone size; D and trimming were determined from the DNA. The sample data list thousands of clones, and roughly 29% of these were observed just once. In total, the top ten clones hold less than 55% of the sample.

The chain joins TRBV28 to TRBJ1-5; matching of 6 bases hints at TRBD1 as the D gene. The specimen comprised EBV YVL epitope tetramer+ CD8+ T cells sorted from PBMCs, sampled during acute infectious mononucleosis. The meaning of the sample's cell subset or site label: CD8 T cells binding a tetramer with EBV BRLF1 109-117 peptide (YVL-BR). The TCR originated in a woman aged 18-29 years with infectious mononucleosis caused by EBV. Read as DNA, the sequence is TGTGCCAGCAGTTTCCTTCTGGGGGGGGCTCAGCCCCATCATTTT. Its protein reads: CASSFLLGGAQPHHF.